Each of the 5 T cell receptor beta chains below was sequenced from the same sample in a study of cytomegalovirus exposure and HLA in healthy donors. PCR primers comprised 60 Vbeta and 13 Jbeta primers. Produced via immunoSEQ multiplex PCR; TCRdb's table is partial and in-frame only. The table lists 200,000 to 250,000 clones, roughly 82% of them singletons. Sequenced material: PBMCs. These receptors all come from a woman between 35 and 50 years old in good health and CMV-seropositive.

V gene TRBV13 combines with J gene TRBJ2-7, with 9 bases lining up with TRBD1. Germline CDR1 reads PRHDT; CDR2 reads FYEKMQ (reference sequence). Losses at the gene ends were 6 bases for V and 1 base for J; bases not matched to a gene: 10. The CDR3 has 16 amino acids. The CDR3 loop is CASSRNAGTGSYEQYF. CDR3 nucleotides: TGTGCCAGCAGTCGAAACGCTGGGACAGGGTCCTACGAGCAGTACTTC.

The chain links TRBV5-6 to TRBJ1-1, with D perhaps matching TRBD1 (5 bases). Germline V gene sequence: CDR1 SGHDT, CDR2 YYEEEE. Trimming took 0 bases from V and 8 from J, leaving 20 bases between them. This CDR3 is built from 16 residues. The DNA for the CDR3 is TGTGCCAGCAGCTTGGGGCCCGTCGGGGGACTTTCAGAAGCTTTCTTT. Amino acids: CASSLGPVGGLSEAFF.

In its sample, this clone was seen many times. This rearrangement joins TRBV7-2 to TRBJ2-2; 13 positions agree with TRBD2. The germline gives CDR1 SGHTA, CDR2 FQGNSA. V shed 2 bases and J 1 base; nucleotides not matched to a gene: 4. This CDR3 contains 18 residues. The CDR3 DNA sequence: TGTGCCAGCAGCTTATATGGGACTAGCGGGAAGAACACCGGGGAGCTGTTTTTT. Translated: CASSLYGTSGKNTGELFF.

This chain connects TRBV19 to TRBJ2-3; D unclear. The germline V gene has CDR1 LNHDA and CDR2 SQIVND (reference sequence). V gave up 6 bases and J gave up 0 bases, with 10 bases separating them. The CDR3 runs to 14 residues. CDR3 sequence (DNA): TGTGCCAGTAGGCCACAGAAAAGCACAGATACGCAGTATTTT. Residues: CASRPQKSTDTQYF.

The rearrangement uses TRBV11-3 and TRBJ2-1; 7 bases map to TRBD1. Germline CDR1 reads SGHNT; CDR2 reads YENEEA. J gave up 3 bases and V 8 bases, and 4 bases lay outside the gene matches. This CDR3 has 13 residues. The CDR3: CASQRQGYNEQFF. The CDR3 nucleotides read TGTGCCAGCCAAAGACAGGGCTACAATGAGCAGTTCTTC.